One sample yielded the 4 T cell receptor beta chains listed below, sequenced in a study of blood T cell repertoires in COVID-19. TCRdb's copy holds only in-frame clones and misses some; the assay was immunoSEQ multiplex PCR. This table has roughly 260,000 clones, approximately 89% appearing once. Input material: peripheral blood. The receptors here all came from a woman aged 50 to 60 with acute or convalescent COVID-19.

This sequence joins TRBV2 and TRBJ2-3, with TRBD1 identical over 11 bases. Germline V gives CDR1 SNHLY, CDR2 FYNNEI. The ends lost 6 bases at V and 3 bases at J; junction bases unmatched: 2. The CDR3 totals 14 residues. CDR3 bases: TGTGCCAGCAGCGGGACAGGGGGGACAGATACGCAGTATTTT. Protein product: CASSGTGGTDTQYF.

This chain uses TRBV6-5 with TRBJ1-2; D is perhaps TRBD1 (5 bases). Germline lookup yields CDR1 MNHEY and CDR2 SVGAGI. Trimming pared 6 bases from V and 4 bases from J, leaving 15 bases between. This CDR3 has 14 residues. This CDR3 is CASSTGQGGYGYTF. The DNA of the CDR3 is TGTGCCAGCAGCACGGGGCAGGGAGGCTATGGCTACACCTTC.

The rearrangement joins TRBV15 to TRBJ1-3, with D possibly TRBD1 on 5 matching bases. Germline V gives CDR1 LNHNV, CDR2 YYDKDF (reference sequence). The V gene lost 1 base and the J gene lost 0 bases, with 7 bases spanning the gap. The CDR3 extends over 15 amino acids. The CDR3 spells CATSRGGVSGNTIYF. For the CDR3, the DNA is TGTGCCACCAGCAGAGGGGGGGTCTCTGGAAACACCATATATTTT.

The V and J genes are TRBV5-1 and TRBJ2-5, with 10 bases identical to TRBD1. J lost 4 bases, V lost 7 bases, and 7 bases had no gene match. The CDR3 is 14 amino acids. CDR1 is SGHRS, CDR2 YFSETQ, per germline. The CDR3 here is CASFSTGGSETQYF. CDR3 in DNA: TGCGCCAGCTTTTCGACAGGGGGCTCAGAGACCCAGTACTTC.